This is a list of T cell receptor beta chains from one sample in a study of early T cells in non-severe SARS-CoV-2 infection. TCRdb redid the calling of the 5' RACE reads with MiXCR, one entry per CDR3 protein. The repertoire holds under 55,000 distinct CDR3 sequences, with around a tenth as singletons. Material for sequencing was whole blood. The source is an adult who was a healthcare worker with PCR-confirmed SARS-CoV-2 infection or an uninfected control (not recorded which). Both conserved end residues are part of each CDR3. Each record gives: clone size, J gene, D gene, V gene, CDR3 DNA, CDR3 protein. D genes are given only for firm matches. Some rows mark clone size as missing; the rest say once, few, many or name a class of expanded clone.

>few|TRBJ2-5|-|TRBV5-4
TGTGCCAGCCCGGGACACCCCAGCGAGACCCAGTACTTC
CASPGHPSETQYF
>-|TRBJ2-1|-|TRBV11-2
TGTGCCAGCAGCCCTTCCCTCTCGGGACCAAACAATGAGCAGTTCTTC
CASSPSLSGPNNEQFF
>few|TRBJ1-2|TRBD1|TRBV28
TGTGCCAGCAGGTACCCCCCCGGGACAGGGAAAGAAAATGGCTACACCTTC
CASRYPPGTGKENGYTF
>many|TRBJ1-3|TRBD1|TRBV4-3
TGCGCCAGCAGCCAGGACAGGGCTGCTGGAAACACCATATATTTT
CASSQDRAAGNTIYF
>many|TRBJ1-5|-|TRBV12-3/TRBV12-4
TGTGCCAGCAGTTTGTCCACAGTCAATCAGCCCCAGCATTTT
CASSLSTVNQPQHF
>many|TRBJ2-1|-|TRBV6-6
TGTGCCAGCAGGAACAACCAGGGGGGATACAATGAGCAGTTCTTC
CASRNNQGGYNEQFF
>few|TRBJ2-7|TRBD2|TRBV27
TGTGCCAGCAGCCAAGGACTAGCGGGGATATACGAGCAGTACTTC
CASSQGLAGIYEQYF
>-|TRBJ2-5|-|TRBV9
TGTGCCAGCAGCGAGCAGGACAGCCAAGAGACCCAGTACTTC
CASSEQDSQETQYF
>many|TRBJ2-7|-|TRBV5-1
TGCGCCAGCAGCTACAAACCAGGGGTGTACGAGCAGTACTTC
CASSYKPGVYEQYF
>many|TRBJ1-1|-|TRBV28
TGTGCCGCGGGGGGGAACACTGAAGCTTTCTTT
CAAGGNTEAFF
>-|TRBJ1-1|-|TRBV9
TGTGCCAGCAGCGTCGATCCGGCGGGCAGCACTGAAGCTTTCTTT
CASSVDPAGSTEAFF
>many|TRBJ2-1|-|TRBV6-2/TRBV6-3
TGTGCCAGCAGTTCACAGGGAAATGAGCAGTTCTTC
CASSSQGNEQFF
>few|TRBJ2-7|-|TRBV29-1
TGCAGCGTTGAAACCCAGCGCTCCTACGAGCAGTACTTC
CSVETQRSYEQYF
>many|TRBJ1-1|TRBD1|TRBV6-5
TGTGCCAGCAGTTACTCGCCGGACCCACAGGGGTTGAACACTGAAGCTTTCTTT
CASSYSPDPQGLNTEAFF
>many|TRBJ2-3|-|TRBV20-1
TGCAGTGCTAGTCCCGTAGCGGTCACAGATACGCAGTATTTT
CSASPVAVTDTQYF
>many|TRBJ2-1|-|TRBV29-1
TGCAGCGTTGAGATAAGCCAGGGTCCCCCGCAGTTCTTC
CSVEISQGPPQFF
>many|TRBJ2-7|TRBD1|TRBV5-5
TGTGCCAGCAGCGGACAGGGGGCTACCTACGAGCAGTACTTC
CASSGQGATYEQYF
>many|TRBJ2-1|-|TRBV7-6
TGTGCCAGCAGCTTAGGGGGGGCTGCAGACAATGAGCAGTTCTTC
CASSLGGAADNEQFF
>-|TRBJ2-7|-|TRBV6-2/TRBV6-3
TGTGCCAGCACCTCCGGGACCCACGAGCAGTACTTC
CASTSGTHEQYF
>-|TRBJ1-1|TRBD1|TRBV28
TGTGCCAGCAGCCCGGGGACAGCGGTAGGAGCTTTCTTT
CASSPGTAVGAFF
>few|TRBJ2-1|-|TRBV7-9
TGTGCCAGCAGCCCCCAGGGGAATGAGCAGTTCTTC
CASSPQGNEQFF
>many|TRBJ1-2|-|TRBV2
TGTGCCAGCAGTGGGGCCAACTATGGCTACACCTTC
CASSGANYGYTF
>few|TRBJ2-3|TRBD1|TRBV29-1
TGCAGCTTATCAGGGGGCCGGGGAGATACGCAGTATTTT
CSLSGGRGDTQYF
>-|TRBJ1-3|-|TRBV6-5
TGTGCCTGCAGTTACACTCCCCGCTCTGGAAACACCATATATTTT
CACSYTPRSGNTIYF
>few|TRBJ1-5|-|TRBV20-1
TGCAGTGTCCCGGGACCCACTAAAGGTCAGCCCCAGCATTTT
CSVPGPTKGQPQHF
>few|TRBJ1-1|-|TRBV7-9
TGTGCCAGCAGCCAGTACGGGGGTATGAACACTGAAGCTTTCTTT
CASSQYGGMNTEAFF
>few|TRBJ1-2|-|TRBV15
TGTGCCACCAGCAGAGCCGGGGTGGGCTATGGCTACACCTTC
CATSRAGVGYGYTF
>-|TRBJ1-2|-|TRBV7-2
TGTGCCAGCAGCCTAGGACAGCGTAACTATGGCTACACCTTC
CASSLGQRNYGYTF
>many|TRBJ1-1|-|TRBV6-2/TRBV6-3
TGTGCCAGCACCACAAACACTGAAGCTTTCTTT
CASTTNTEAFF
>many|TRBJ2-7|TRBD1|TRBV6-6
TGTGCCAGCAGGACGCAGACAGGGCGAGACGAGCAGTACTTC
CASRTQTGRDEQYF
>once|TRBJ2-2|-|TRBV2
TGTGCCAGCAGCCCCCATGGGGTGGCGAACACCGGGGAGCTGTTTTTT
CASSPHGVANTGELFF
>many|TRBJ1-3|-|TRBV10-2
TGCGCCAGCAGTCCGTGGGCTTCCTCTGGAAACACCATATATTTT
CASSPWASSGNTIYF
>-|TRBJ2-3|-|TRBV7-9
TGTGCCAGCAGCTTTGGGGACGGCGCACAAGATACGCAGTATTTT
CASSFGDGAQDTQYF
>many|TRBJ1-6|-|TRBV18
TGTGCCAGCTCACCACCGTGGCGGGACCAGGCACCCCTCCACTTT
CASSPPWRDQAPLHF
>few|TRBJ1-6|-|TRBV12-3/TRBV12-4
TGTGCCAGCAGTCCCGCCGGAGGTGGGAATTCACCCCTCCACTTT
CASSPAGGGNSPLHF